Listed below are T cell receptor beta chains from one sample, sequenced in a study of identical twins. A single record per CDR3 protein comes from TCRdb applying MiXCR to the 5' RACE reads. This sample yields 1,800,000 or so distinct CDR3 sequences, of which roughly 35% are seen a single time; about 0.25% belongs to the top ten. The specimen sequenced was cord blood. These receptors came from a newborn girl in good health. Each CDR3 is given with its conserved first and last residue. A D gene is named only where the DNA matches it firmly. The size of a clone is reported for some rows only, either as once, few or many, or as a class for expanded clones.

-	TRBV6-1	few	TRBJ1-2	TGTGCCAGCAGTGAGTTATGGGGCTATGGCTACACCTTC	CASSELWGYGYTF
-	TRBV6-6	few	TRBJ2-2	TGTGCCAGCAGTTACTCAGCCACCGGGGAGCTGTTTTTT	CASSYSATGELFF
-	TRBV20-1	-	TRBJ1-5	TGCAGTGCTTATAGGGATGCAAATGGCAATCAGCCCCAGCATTTT	CSAYRDANGNQPQHF
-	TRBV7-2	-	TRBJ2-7	TGTGCCAGCAGCTCGTACCTTAGCGGCACCTACGAGCAGTACTTC	CASSSYLSGTYEQYF
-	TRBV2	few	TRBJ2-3	TGTGCCAGCGGGGGGTCGACATACACAGATACGCAGTATTTT	CASGGSTYTDTQYF
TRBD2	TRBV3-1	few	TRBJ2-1	TGTGCCAGCAGCCAAGTCGGGACTAGCGGGAGGAATGAGCAGTTCTTC	CASSQVGTSGRNEQFF
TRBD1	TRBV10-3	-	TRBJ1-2	TGTGCCATCAGCCCGGGACAGGAGAACTATGGCTACACCTTC	CAISPGQENYGYTF
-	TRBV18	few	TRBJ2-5	TGTGCCAGCTCGCGGTTGGGGACACGTAGTGGTCAAGAGACCCAGTACTTC	CASSRLGTRSGQETQYF
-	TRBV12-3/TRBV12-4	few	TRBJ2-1	TGTGCCAGCAGTTTGGAGGGGGAAAGGGGCAATGAGCAGTTCTTC	CASSLEGERGNEQFF
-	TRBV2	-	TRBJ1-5	TGTGCCAGCACAGTAGGGGGTCCGAATCAGCCCCAGCATTTT	CASTVGGPNQPQHF
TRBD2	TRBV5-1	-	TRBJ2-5	TGCGCCAGCAGCTTGGAGACTAGCACCATGGGACAGACCCAGTACTTC	CASSLETSTMGQTQYF
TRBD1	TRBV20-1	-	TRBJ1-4	TGCAGTGCTAGCGGCCTAGACAGGGGTAGGGAAAAACTGTTTTTT	CSASGLDRGREKLFF
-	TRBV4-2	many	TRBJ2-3	TGTGCCAGCAGCCAAGAGGACGTTCCCACAGATACGCAGTATTTT	CASSQEDVPTDTQYF
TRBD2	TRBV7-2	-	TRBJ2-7	TGTGCCAGCAGCTTAGTAGCGGGAGGCCCCAATGAGCAGTACTTC	CASSLVAGGPNEQYF
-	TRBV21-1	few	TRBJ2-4	TGTGCCAGCAGCCCCCACGAGGGGGAGGAGCAGTACTTC	CASSPHEGEEQYF
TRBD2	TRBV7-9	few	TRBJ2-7	TGTGCCAGCAGCTTAGGACTAGCGGGGAGCTCCTACAATGAGCAGTACTTC	CASSLGLAGSSYNEQYF
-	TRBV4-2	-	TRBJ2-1	TGTGCCAGCAGCCAAGAGACGCCCCGGGGAAACAATGAGCAGTTCTTC	CASSQETPRGNNEQFF
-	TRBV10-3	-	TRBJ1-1	TGTGCCATCAGCGAAATGCTCCCGACGCTCACTGAAGCTTTCTTT	CAISEMLPTLTEAFF
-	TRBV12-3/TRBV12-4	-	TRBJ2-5	TGTGCCAGCGCGAAGGAGACCCAGTACTTC	CASAKETQYF
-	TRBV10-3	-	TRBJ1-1	TGTGCCATCAGGAAAGAGACGTTACGAAACACTGAAGCTTTCTTT	CAIRKETLRNTEAFF
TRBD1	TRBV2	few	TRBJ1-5	TGTGCCAGCACCGGACAGGGTAGCGGAAGCAATCAGCCCCAGCATTTT	CASTGQGSGSNQPQHF
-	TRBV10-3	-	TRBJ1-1	TGTGCCGCCAGGGGCGGGGGAAGTGAAGCTTTCTTT	CAARGGGSEAFF
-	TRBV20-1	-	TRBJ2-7	TGCAGTGCTGACCAAGCATACGAGCAGTACTTC	CSADQAYEQYF
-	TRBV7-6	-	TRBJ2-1	TGTGCCAGCAGCTCTCCGACAGGGAGGAATGAGCAGTTCTTC	CASSSPTGRNEQFF
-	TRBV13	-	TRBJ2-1	TGTGCCAGCAGCTTAGATCCGAGCGTCTCCTACAATGAGCAGTTCTTC	CASSLDPSVSYNEQFF
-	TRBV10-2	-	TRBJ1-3	TGCGCCACCGATACAGGGTCGAGTGGAAACACCATATATTTT	CATDTGSSGNTIYF
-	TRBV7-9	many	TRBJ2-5	TGTGCCAGCAGCTTAGAACGAGGAGAGACCCAGTACTTC	CASSLERGETQYF
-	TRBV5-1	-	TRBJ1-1	TGCGCCAGCAGCCCGCGGGAAAAGGCTGAAGCTTCCTTT	CASSPREKAEASF
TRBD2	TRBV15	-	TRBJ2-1	TGTGCCACCAGCGAGATCGGGGGACTAGTCAACAATGAGCAGTTCTTC	CATSEIGGLVNNEQFF
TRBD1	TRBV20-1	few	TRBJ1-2	TGCAGTGCCGCGAGTCCGGGACAGGGGGCCAACTATGGCTACACCTTC	CSAASPGQGANYGYTF
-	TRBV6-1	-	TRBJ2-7	TGTGCCAGCAGTGTCCGGGGTTCAAACTACGAGCAGTACTTC	CASSVRGSNYEQYF
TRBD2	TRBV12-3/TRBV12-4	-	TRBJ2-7	TGTGCCAGCAGGGGGACTAGCGGGAGGGCTAGGAATGAGCAGTACTTC	CASRGTSGRARNEQYF
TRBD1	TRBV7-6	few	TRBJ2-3	TGTGCCAGTAGCCCCCGGGACAGGGCTAGCACAGATACGCAGTATTTT	CASSPRDRASTDTQYF
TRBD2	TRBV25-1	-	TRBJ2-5	TGTGCCAGCAGTGTACTAGCGGGAGCGAAGTACTTC	CASSVLAGAKYF
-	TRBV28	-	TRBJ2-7	TGTGCCGGCAGTTACGCGGGATTCTACGAGCAGTACTTC	CAGSYAGFYEQYF
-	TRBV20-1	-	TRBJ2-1	TGCAGTGCTGAGCCCTGGGACTGGCCCCGCACCAATGAGCAGTTCTTC	CSAEPWDWPRTNEQFF
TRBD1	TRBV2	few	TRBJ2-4	TGTGCCAGCATATGGTACAGGGGGGCCAAAAACATTCAGTACTTC	CASIWYRGAKNIQYF
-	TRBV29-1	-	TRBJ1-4	TGCAGCGTTGGCCATAGGGACACAGGAGATGAAAAACTGTTTTTT	CSVGHRDTGDEKLFF
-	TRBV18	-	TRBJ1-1	TGTGCCAGCTCATCCTACAGGGTCGCGGCCCCTAGCACTGAAGCTTTCTTT	CASSSYRVAAPSTEAFF
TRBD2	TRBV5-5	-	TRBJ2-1	TGTGCCAGCAGTCTTAGCGGGGGTAAGACCTACAATGAGCAGTTCTTC	CASSLSGGKTYNEQFF
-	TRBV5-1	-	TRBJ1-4	TGCGCCAGCAGCTTGGGAGTGGACAGCCCTAATGAAAAACTGTTTTTT	CASSLGVDSPNEKLFF
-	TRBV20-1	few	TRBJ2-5	TGCAGTGCTAGGGTTAGCCCCCAAGAGACCCAGTACTTC	CSARVSPQETQYF
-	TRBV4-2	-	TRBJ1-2	TGTGCCAGCAGCCAAGACTCTCAGGGCATCTATGGCTACACCTTC	CASSQDSQGIYGYTF
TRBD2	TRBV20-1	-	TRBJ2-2	TGCAGTGCCCCACGGGGACTAGCGCGCACCGGGGAGCTGTTTTTT	CSAPRGLARTGELFF
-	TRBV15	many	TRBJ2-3	TGTGCCACCAGCAAACGCCGGGACACCACAGATACGCAGTATTTT	CATSKRRDTTDTQYF
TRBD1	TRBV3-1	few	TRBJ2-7	TGTGCCAGCAGCCACGTGGACAGGGGGCAGGAGCAGTACTTC	CASSHVDRGQEQYF
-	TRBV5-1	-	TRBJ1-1	TGCGCCAGCAGCTTGGGCAGGGACCTTGAAGCTTTCTTT	CASSLGRDLEAFF
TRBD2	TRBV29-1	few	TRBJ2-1	TGCAGCGTTGTTTCGGCGGGAGAGTCCTCTCACTCCTACAATGAGCAGTTCTTC	CSVVSAGESSHSYNEQFF
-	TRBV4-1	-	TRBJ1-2	TGCGCCAGCAGCCGGTTCGGACTTTCTACCCATGGCTACACCTTC	CASSRFGLSTHGYTF
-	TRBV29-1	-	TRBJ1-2	TGCAGCGTTGAAAGGGCCAGGGGTTATGGCTACACCTTC	CSVERARGYGYTF
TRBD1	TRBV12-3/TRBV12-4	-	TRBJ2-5	TGTGCCAGCAGTTCCACGACAGGGGGGACCCAGTACTTC	CASSSTTGGTQYF
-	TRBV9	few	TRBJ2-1	TGTGCCAGCAGCGTAGTGGGGACCCGGTCGGTGGGGTCCTACAATGAGCAGTTCTTC	CASSVVGTRSVGSYNEQFF
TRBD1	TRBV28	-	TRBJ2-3	TGTGCCAGCAGTTTATGGACCGGGACAGGGGGCACAGATACGCAGTATTTT	CASSLWTGTGGTDTQYF
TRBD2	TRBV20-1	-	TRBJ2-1	TGCAGCAAAACTAGCGAGAGGGCCAATGAGCAGTTCTTC	CSKTSERANEQFF
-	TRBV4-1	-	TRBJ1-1	TGCGCCAGCATGAGGGCAGCCATGAACACTGAAGCTTTCTTT	CASMRAAMNTEAFF
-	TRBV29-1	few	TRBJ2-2	TGCAGCGTTGAGAAGGAGGCCACCGGGGAGCTGTTTTTT	CSVEKEATGELFF
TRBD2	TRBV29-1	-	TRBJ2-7	TGCAGCGGCATCCTAGCGGGAGAGTACGAGCAGTACTTC	CSGILAGEYEQYF